The rows below give T cell receptor beta chains drawn from one sample of a study of beta chain features in type 1 diabetes. The data were produced by immunoSEQ multiplex PCR, yet TCRdb's version contains in-frame clones alone and is incomplete. In the table there are under 300,000 clones, around 7.8% of which are singletons. The sequenced sample was central memory CD4+ T cells from blood. These receptor sequences come from a woman between 18 and 29 years old in good health. Both conserved end residues are trimmed from each CDR3. Clone size is given for some rows only: seen once, a few or many times, or a class if the clone is expanded.

clone size,J gene,V gene,CDR3 protein
many,TRBJ1-1,TRBV2,ASRNSGGTEAF
-,TRBJ1-4,TRBV28,ASKGPTNEKLF
-,TRBJ1-3,TRBV4-2,ASSPGSWRNTIY
few,TRBJ1-5,TRBV6-6,ASKIPGQSSNQPQH
many,TRBJ1-1,TRBV28,ASLEMPGGKSDTEAF
few,TRBJ1-1,TRBV18,ASSTRQGGNTEAF
few,TRBJ2-3,TRBV7-7,ASSLSQNRDTQY
-,TRBJ1-2,TRBV27,ASRSDRVGGYT
few,TRBJ1-5,TRBV7-2,ASRRDSNQPQH
-,TRBJ1-6,TRBV7-3,ASSLTGQSSYNSPLH
-,TRBJ2-1,TRBV7-3,ASSLSGGRHEQF
-,TRBJ1-1,TRBV27,ASSLRVPGTEAF
few,TRBJ2-4,TRBV7-3,ASSFSGVLAKNIQY
-,TRBJ2-6,TRBV29-1,SVGVSGANVLT
few,TRBJ1-4,TRBV7-9,ASSFSGANEKLF
-,TRBJ2-2,TRBV11-2,ASRTGTGLAGELF
-,TRBJ1-3,TRBV7-9,ASSYGTGRIGNTIY
few,TRBJ1-1,TRBV7-2,ASSSEAGQGGRAF
-,TRBJ2-2,TRBV6-5,ASSYPGQTNTGELF
-,TRBJ1-4,TRBV4-3,ASSQGNVALRNEKLF
few,TRBJ1-2,TRBV2,ASSEYRENGYT
few,TRBJ2-2,TRBV5-1,ASSPRDRGELF
few,TRBJ1-2,TRBV7-9,ASSLAFGQRLRKGYGYT
-,TRBJ2-1,TRBV7-9,ASSLGEGGLIEF
-,TRBJ1-5,TRBV2,ASSGQTNQPQH
many,TRBJ2-5,TRBV28,ASRSPGTRGKTQY
-,TRBJ1-5,TRBV5-1,ASSETGNSNQPQH
-,TRBJ1-4,TRBV27,ASRQQGAKEKLF
-,TRBJ2-3,TRBV2,ASSSSHLDTQY
many,TRBJ2-5,TRBV7-9,ASSLELVQETQY
few,TRBJ2-2,TRBV29-1,SVGSGDFYTGELF
-,TRBJ1-6,TRBV7-2,ASSPQRSSYNSPLH
-,TRBJ1-1,TRBV7-9,ASSFSGDTEVF
-,TRBJ1-4,TRBV28,AIQGILNEKLF
-,TRBJ2-3,TRBV6-5,ASSYGQGTDTQY
-,TRBJ2-1,TRBV5-1,ASSPGQLYNEQF
few,TRBJ2-3,TRBV29-1,SVGGRTDTQY
-,TRBJ2-5,TRBV6-5,ASSNRGLPQETQY
many,TRBJ1-3,TRBV14,ASSQDRRANSQRNTIY
few,TRBJ1-6,TRBV7-2,ASSSPGATSSTPLH
few,TRBJ2-3,TRBV7-2,ASSRNSGDTQY
few,TRBJ1-2,TRBV6-5,ASSRQGAGYT
-,TRBJ2-2,TRBV7-8,ASSIGTGNTGELF
few,TRBJ1-3,TRBV2,ASSPESSGNTIY
few,TRBJ2-3,TRBV28,ASSLLEGAWTDTQY
few,TRBJ2-2,TRBV5-5,ASRKTGGRTGELF
few,TRBJ1-5,TRBV27,ASGVRTDQPQH
-,TRBJ1-1,TRBV30,AWSYGQSRGNTEAF
few,TRBJ2-7,TRBV11-2,ASSPRPGEAYEQY
-,TRBJ2-3,TRBV5-1,ASSPRGAGGTDTQY
-,TRBJ1-1,TRBV27,ASSLFGGPNTEAF
-,TRBJ2-5,TRBV20-1,SARLQETQY
-,TRBJ1-2,TRBV7-9,ASSFGGPST